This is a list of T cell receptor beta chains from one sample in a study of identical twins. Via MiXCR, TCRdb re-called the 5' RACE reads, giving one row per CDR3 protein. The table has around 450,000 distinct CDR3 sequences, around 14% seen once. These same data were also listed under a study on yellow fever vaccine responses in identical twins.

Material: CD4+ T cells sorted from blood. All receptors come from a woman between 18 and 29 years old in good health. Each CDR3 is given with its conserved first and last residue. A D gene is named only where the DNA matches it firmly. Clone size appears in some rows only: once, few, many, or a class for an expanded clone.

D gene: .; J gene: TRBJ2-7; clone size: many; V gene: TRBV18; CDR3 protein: CASSPKGSYEQYF; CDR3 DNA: TGTGCCAGCTCACCAAAGGGCTCCTACGAGCAGTACTTC
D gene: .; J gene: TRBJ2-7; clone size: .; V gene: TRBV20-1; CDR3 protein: CSARAYTSYEQYF; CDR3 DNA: TGCAGTGCTAGAGCGTATACTTCCTACGAGCAGTACTTC
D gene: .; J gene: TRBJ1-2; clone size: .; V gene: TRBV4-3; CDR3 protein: CASSQDHRVVYGYTF; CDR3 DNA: TGCGCCAGCAGCCAAGATCATCGGGTAGTCTATGGCTACACCTTC
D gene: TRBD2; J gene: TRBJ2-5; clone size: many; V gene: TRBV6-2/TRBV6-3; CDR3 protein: CASSRSPKSSGSLETQYF; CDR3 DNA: TGTGCCAGCAGTCGCTCCCCGAAGTCTAGCGGGAGTTTGGAGACCCAGTACTTC
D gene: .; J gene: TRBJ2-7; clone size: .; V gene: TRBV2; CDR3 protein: CASSEENYEQYF; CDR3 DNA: TGTGCCAGCAGTGAAGAGAACTACGAGCAGTACTTC
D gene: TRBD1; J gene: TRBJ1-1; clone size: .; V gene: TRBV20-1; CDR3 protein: CSAPLTGVNTEAFF; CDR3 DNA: TGCAGTGCCCCTTTGACAGGGGTGAACACTGAAGCTTTCTTT
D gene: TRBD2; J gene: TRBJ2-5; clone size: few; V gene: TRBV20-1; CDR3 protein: CSARISMFGSGKETQYF; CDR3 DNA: TGCAGTGCTAGAATCTCAATGTTTGGGAGCGGGAAAGAGACCCAGTACTTC
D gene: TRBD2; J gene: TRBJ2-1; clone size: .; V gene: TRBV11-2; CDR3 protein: CASSLRTSGRPFYNEQFF; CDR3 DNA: TGTGCCAGCAGCTTAAGGACTAGCGGGAGACCCTTTTACAATGAGCAGTTCTTC
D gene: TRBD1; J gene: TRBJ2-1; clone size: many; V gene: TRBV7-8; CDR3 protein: CASSLQGTVSYNEQFF; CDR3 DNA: TGTGCCAGCAGCTTACAGGGGACAGTCTCCTACAATGAGCAGTTCTTC
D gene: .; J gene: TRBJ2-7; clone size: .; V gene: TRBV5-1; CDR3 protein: CASSSGAGNYEQYF; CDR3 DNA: TGCGCCAGCAGCTCCGGGGCAGGGAATTACGAGCAGTACTTC
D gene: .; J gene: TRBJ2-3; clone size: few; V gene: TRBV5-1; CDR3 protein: CASSLEASVADTQYF; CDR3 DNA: TGCGCCAGCAGCTTGGAGGCTAGCGTCGCAGATACGCAGTATTTT
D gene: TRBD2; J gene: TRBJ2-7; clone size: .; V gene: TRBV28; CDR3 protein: CASSMGTSAREAEQYF; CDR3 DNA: TGTGCCAGCAGTATGGGGACTAGCGCACGGGAGGCCGAGCAGTACTTC